A selection of T cell receptor beta chains follows, all from one sample in a study of T cells expressing NK-cell markers. Reprocessing the 5' RACE reads, TCRdb reports a single entry for every CDR3 protein and omits DNA. Seen in this sample are hundreds of thousands of distinct CDR3 sequences; the ten most common clones hold more than 7%. The sequenced sample was blood T cells: a sorted CD56 or NKG2C T cell subset, CD4+ or CD8+ T cells, or bulk PBMC T cells (not recorded which). These receptors originate from a woman between 18 and 75 years old in good health. The CDR3 runs from the conserved cysteine through the conserved F or W.

j_gene: TRBJ2-1
v_gene: TRBV7-9
CDR3aa: CASRRWTSLSYNEQFF

j_gene: TRBJ1-1
v_gene: TRBV7-9
CDR3aa: CASSLARGPLNTEAFF

j_gene: TRBJ2-3
v_gene: TRBV20-1
CDR3aa: CSASLAGGYGTDTQYF

j_gene: TRBJ2-3
v_gene: TRBV5-6
CDR3aa: CASSPQGHTQYF

j_gene: TRBJ1-6
v_gene: TRBV28
CDR3aa: CASSPGGGWSYNSPLHF

j_gene: TRBJ1-6
v_gene: TRBV15
CDR3aa: CATSTQDSNYRGFTPLHF

j_gene: TRBJ2-5
v_gene: TRBV11-1
CDR3aa: CASSLVGRAELTQETQYF

j_gene: TRBJ2-7
v_gene: TRBV20-1
CDR3aa: CSAREVSDEQYF

j_gene: TRBJ2-2
v_gene: TRBV5-1
CDR3aa: CASSLAAGGPGELFF

j_gene: TRBJ2-1
v_gene: TRBV20-1
CDR3aa: CSAGPYSGSAHNEQFF

j_gene: TRBJ1-5
v_gene: TRBV20-1
CDR3aa: CSAWTGGGDSNQPQHF

j_gene: TRBJ1-6
v_gene: TRBV6-2/TRBV6-3
CDR3aa: CASSYPGDGTALHF

j_gene: TRBJ1-1
v_gene: TRBV12-3/TRBV12-4
CDR3aa: CASSFFGGNTEAFF

j_gene: TRBJ1-1
v_gene: TRBV6-1
CDR3aa: CASKRGTERTEAFF

j_gene: TRBJ2-2
v_gene: TRBV5-1
CDR3aa: CASSLPIGSTGELFF

j_gene: TRBJ2-5
v_gene: TRBV29-1
CDR3aa: CSVGAAQETQYF

j_gene: TRBJ2-1
v_gene: TRBV19
CDR3aa: CASSTRQGRYNEQFF

j_gene: TRBJ1-4
v_gene: TRBV18
CDR3aa: CASSPLQPATNEKLFF

j_gene: TRBJ2-7
v_gene: TRBV4-2
CDR3aa: CASSRTSGEPYEQYF

j_gene: TRBJ2-2
v_gene: TRBV4-2
CDR3aa: CASSPRREGSNTGELFF

j_gene: TRBJ2-5
v_gene: TRBV6-2/TRBV6-3
CDR3aa: CASSPAGGQETQYF

j_gene: TRBJ2-2
v_gene: TRBV9
CDR3aa: CASSVGAWEFIAGELFF

j_gene: TRBJ2-3
v_gene: TRBV27
CDR3aa: CASLRLAGGLDTQYF

j_gene: TRBJ1-5
v_gene: TRBV7-2
CDR3aa: CASSLAGQLNQPQHF

j_gene: TRBJ1-4
v_gene: TRBV12-3/TRBV12-4
CDR3aa: CASSLAGTPPEKLFF

j_gene: TRBJ2-1
v_gene: TRBV9
CDR3aa: CASSVKREGPYNEQFF

j_gene: TRBJ2-5
v_gene: TRBV5-5
CDR3aa: CASSLEGAETQYF

j_gene: TRBJ2-1
v_gene: TRBV7-2
CDR3aa: CASSLMGSGRPYNEQFF